This T cell receptor (beta chain) appears in the sequencing data of a study of blood T cell repertoires in COVID-19. Germline values: CDR1 MGHRA, CDR2 YSYEKL. V lost 4 bases to trimming and J lost 0 bases, with 10 bases between them. CDR3 length: 14 amino acids. Methods used by the authors: How many nucleated cells were present was estimated from reference gene primer amplification. Libraries were prepared by immunoSEQ multiplex PCR; TCRdb keeps only in-frame clonotypes and omits some of them. V and J calls and clone size are given by that table; D and trimming were obtained from the DNA. Counted here are about 160,000 clones, around 93% occurring once; the ten biggest clones make up around 4.6%.

The chain combines TRBV4-1 with TRBJ2-7, with D unresolved. This TCR was recovered from a woman between 45 and 65 years old with acute or convalescent COVID-19. Sample: peripheral blood. CDR3 nucleotides: TGCGCCAGCAGCCTCCTAGAGAGCTCCTACGAGCAGTACTTC. It translates to CASSLLESSYEQYF.